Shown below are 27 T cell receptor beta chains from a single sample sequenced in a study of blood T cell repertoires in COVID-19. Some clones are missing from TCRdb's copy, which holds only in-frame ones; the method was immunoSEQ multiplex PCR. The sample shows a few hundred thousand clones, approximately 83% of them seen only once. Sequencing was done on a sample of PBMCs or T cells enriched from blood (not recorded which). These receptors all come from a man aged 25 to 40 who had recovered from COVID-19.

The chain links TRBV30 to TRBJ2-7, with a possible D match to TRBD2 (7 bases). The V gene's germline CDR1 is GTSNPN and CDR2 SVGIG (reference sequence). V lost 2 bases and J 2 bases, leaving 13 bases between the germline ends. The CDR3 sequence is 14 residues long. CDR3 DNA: TGTGCCTGGAGTTGGGGAGGGGGAACCTACGAGCAGTACTTC. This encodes CAWSWGGGTYEQYF.

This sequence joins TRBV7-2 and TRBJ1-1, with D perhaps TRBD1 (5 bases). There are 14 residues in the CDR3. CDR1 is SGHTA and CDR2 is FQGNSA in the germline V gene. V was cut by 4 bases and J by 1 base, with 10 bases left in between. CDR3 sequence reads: CASSWQGGNTEAFF. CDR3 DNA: TGTGCCAGCAGCTGGCAGGGTGGGAACACTGAAGCTTTCTTT.

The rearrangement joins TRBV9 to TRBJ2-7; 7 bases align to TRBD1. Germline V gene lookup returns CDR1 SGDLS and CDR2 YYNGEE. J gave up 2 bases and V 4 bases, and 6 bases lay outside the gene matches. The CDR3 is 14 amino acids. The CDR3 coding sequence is TGTGCCAGCAGCCCCACGGGACAGACCTACGAGCAGTACTTC. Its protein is CASSPTGQTYEQYF.

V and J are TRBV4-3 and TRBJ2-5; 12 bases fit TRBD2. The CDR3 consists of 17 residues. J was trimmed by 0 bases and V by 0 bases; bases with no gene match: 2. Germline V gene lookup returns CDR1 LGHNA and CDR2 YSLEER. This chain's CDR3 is CASSQDTSGGYQETQYF. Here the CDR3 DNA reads TGCGCCAGCAGCCAAGATACTAGCGGGGGGTACCAAGAGACCCAGTACTTC.

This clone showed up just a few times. CDR3 region: CASSQGIQGNQPQHF. The CDR3 DNA reads as TGCGCCAGCAGCCAAGGCATACAGGGGAATCAGCCCCAGCATTTT. J is TRBJ1-5 and V is TRBV4-1, with 7 bases that match TRBD1. J lost 4 bases, V lost 1 base, and 4 bases had no gene match. The CDR3 sequence is 15 residues long. Germline-derived CDR1 and CDR2 are MGHRA and YSYEKL.

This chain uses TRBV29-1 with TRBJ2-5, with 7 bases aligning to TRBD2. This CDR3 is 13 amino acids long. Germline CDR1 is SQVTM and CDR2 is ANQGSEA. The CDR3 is CSLIAGVKETQYF. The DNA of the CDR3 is TGCAGTTTGATCGCGGGGGTAAAAGAGACCCAGTACTTC.

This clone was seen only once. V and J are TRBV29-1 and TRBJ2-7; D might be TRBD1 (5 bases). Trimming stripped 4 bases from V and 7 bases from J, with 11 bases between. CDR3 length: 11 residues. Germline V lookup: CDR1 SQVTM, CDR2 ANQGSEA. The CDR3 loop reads CSVARSGEQYF. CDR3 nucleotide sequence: TGCAGCGTTGCTCGGTCAGGGGAGCAGTACTTC.

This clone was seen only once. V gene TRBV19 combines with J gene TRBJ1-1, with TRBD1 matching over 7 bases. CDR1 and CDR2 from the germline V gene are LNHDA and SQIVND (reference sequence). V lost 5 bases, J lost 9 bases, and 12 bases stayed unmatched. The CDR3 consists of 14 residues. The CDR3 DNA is TGTGCCAGTAGTGCGAAATTGACAGGGTTTCAAGCTTTCTTT. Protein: CASSAKLTGFQAFF.

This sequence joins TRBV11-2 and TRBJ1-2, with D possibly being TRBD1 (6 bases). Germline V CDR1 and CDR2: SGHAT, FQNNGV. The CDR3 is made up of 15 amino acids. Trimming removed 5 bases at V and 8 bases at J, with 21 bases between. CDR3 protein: CASSPLRGGDRGYTF. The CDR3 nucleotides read TGTGCCAGCAGCCCCCTACGGGGGGGCGATCGAGGCTACACCTTC.

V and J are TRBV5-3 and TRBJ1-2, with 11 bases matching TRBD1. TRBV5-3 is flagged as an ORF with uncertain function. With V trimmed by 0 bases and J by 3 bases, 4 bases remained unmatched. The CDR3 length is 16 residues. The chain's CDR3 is CARSLGDRGSHYGYTF. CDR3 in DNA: TGTGCCAGAAGCTTGGGGGACAGGGGGAGCCACTATGGCTACACCTTC.

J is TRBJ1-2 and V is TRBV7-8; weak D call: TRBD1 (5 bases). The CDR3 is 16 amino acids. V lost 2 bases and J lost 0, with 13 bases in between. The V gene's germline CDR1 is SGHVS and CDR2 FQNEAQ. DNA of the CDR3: TGTGCCAGCAGCTTATGGGGCAGGATCACTAACTATGGCTACACCTTC. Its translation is CASSLWGRITNYGYTF.

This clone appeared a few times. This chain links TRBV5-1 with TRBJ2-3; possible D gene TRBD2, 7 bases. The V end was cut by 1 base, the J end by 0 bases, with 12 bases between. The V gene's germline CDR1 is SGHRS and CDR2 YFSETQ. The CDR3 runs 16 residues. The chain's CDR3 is CASSLTGRGSTDTQYF. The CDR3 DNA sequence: TGCGCCAGCAGCTTGACAGGGCGGGGGAGCACAGATACGCAGTATTTT.

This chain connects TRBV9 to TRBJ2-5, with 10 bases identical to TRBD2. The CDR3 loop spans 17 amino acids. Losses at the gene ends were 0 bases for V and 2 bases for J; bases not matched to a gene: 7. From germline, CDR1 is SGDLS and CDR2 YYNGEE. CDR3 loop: CASSVEPKRGGQETQYF. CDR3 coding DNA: TGTGCCAGCAGCGTAGAACCGAAGCGGGGGGGTCAAGAGACCCAGTACTTC.

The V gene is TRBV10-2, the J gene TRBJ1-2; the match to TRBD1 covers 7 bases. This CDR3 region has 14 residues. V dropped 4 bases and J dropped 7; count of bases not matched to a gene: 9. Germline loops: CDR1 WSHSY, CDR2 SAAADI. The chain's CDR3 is CASSVTYRGGGYTF. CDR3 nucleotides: TGCGCCAGCAGTGTTACCTACAGGGGAGGTGGCTACACCTTC.

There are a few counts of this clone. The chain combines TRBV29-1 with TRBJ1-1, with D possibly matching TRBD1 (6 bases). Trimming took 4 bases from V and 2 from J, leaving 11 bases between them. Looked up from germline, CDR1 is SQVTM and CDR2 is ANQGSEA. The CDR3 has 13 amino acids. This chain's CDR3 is CSVADRRNTEAFF. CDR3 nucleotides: TGCAGCGTTGCAGACAGGCGTAACACTGAAGCTTTCTTT. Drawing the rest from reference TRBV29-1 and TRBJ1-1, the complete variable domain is SAVISQKPSRDICQRGTSLTIQCQVDSQVTMMFWYRQQPGQSLTLIATANQGSEATYESGFVIDKFPISRPNLTFSTLTVSNMSPEDSSIYLCSVADRRNTEAFFGQGTRLTVV.

CDR3 coding DNA: TGTGCCAGCAGCTTAGAAGGTAGCGGGGGATACAATGAGCAGTTCTTC. This sequence encodes CASSLEGSGGYNEQFF. V usage is TRBV7-2 and J usage is TRBJ2-1, with 9 bases aligning to TRBD2. The germline V gene has CDR1 SGHTA and CDR2 FQGNSA. CDR3 size: 16 residues. V was clipped by 1 base and J by 4 bases; unmatched bases: 5.

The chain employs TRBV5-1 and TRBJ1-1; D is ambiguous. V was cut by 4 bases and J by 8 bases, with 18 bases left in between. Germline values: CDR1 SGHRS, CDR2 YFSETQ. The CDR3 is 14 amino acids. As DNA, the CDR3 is TGCGCCAGCAGCAGGGAGGGCGACGGGTACGAAGCTTTCTTT. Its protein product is CASSREGDGYEAFF.

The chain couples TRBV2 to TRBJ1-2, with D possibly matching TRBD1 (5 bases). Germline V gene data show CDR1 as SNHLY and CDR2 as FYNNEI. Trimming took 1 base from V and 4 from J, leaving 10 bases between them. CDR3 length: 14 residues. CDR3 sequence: CASSEGAGIYGYTF. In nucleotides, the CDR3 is TGTGCCAGCAGTGAAGGGGCAGGGATCTATGGCTACACCTTC.

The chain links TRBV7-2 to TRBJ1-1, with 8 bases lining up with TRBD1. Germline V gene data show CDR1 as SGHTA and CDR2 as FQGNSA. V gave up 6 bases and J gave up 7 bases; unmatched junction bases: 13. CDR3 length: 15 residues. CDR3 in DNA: TGTGCCAGCAGTAAGATATCAGGGGGCCAGGGTGAAGCTTTCTTT. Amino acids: CASSKISGGQGEAFF. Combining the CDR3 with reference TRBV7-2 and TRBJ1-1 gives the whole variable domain GAGVSQSPSNKVTEKGKDVELRCDPISGHTALYWYRQSLGQGLEFLIYFQGNSAPDKSGLPSDRFSAERTGGSVSTLTIQRTQQEDSAVYLCASSKISGGQGEAFFGQGTRLTVV.

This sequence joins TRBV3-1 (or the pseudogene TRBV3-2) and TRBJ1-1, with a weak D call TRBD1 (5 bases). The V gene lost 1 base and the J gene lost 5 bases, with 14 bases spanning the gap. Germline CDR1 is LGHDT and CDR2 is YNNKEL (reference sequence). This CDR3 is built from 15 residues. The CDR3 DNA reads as TGTGCCAGCAGCCAAGTCCGGGGGGATAGGACTGAAGCTTTCTTT. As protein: CASSQVRGDRTEAFF.

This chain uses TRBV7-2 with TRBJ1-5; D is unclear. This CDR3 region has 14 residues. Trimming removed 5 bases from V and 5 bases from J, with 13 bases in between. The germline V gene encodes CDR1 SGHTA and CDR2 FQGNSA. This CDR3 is CASSPRRGDQPQHF. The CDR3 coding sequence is TGTGCCAGCAGCCCCCGTCGGGGAGATCAGCCCCAGCATTTT.

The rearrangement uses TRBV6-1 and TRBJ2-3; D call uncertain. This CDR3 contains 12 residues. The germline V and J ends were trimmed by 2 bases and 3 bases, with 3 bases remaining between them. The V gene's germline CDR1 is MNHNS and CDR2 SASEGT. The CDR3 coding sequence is TGTGCCAGCAGTGAACTGACAGATACGCAGTATTTT. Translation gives CASSELTDTQYF.

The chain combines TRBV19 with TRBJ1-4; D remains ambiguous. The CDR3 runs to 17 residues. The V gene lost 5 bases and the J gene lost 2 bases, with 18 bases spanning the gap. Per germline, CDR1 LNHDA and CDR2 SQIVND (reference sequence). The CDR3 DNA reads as TGTGCCAGTAGTTCCCGCCCCATGAGCCGCACTAATGAAAAACTGTTTTTT. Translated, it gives CASSSRPMSRTNEKLFF.

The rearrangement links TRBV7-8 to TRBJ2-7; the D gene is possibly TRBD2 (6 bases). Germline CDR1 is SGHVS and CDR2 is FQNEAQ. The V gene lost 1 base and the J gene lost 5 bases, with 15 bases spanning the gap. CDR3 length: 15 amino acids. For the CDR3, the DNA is TGTGCCAGCAGCTTAGGGGCGGGGCTGAGTAACGAGCAGTACTTC. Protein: CASSLGAGLSNEQYF.

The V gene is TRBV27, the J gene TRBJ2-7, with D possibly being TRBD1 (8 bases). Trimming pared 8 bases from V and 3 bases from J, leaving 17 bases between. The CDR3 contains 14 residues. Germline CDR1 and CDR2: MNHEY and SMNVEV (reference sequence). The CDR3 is CASGLQGGDYEQYF. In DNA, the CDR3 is TGTGCCAGCGGCCTACAGGGGGGGGACTACGAGCAGTACTTC.

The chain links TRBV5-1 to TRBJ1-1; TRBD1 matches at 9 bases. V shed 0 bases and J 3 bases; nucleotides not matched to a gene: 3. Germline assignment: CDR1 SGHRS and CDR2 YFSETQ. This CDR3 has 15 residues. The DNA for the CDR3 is TGCGCCAGCAGCTTGGGACAGGGGGTTGACACTGAAGCTTTCTTT. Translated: CASSLGQGVDTEAFF.

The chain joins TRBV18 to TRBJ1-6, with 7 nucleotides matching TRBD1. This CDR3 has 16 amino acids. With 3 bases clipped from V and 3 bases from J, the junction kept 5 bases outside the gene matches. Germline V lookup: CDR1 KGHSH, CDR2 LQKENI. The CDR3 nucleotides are TGTGCCAGCTCACCCAACACAGGGGTCTATAATTCACCCCTCCACTTT. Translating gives CASSPNTGVYNSPLHF.